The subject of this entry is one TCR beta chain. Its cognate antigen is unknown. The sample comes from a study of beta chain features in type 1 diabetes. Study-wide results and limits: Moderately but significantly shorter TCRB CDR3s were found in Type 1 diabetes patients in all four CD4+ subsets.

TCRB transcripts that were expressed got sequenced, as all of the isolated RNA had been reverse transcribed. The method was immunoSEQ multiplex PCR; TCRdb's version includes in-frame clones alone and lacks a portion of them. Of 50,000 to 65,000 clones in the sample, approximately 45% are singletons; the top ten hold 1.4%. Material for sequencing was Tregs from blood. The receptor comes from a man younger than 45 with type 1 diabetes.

This CDR3 is CASSSEGAQETQYF. CDR3 in DNA: TGTGCCAGCAGCTCAGAGGGGGCCCAAGAGACCCAGTACTTC. The chain joins TRBV7-9 to TRBJ2-5, with TRBD1 matching over 7 bases. The CDR3 has 14 amino acids. V shed 4 bases and J 1 base; nucleotides not matched to a gene: 3. Germline V CDR1 and CDR2: SEHNR, FQNEAQ (reference sequence).